Sequencing of this TCR beta chain was carried out in a study of regulatory T cells in long-lasting Graves disease. The study's findings and limits: Persistent disease showed a preference for TRBV28, TRBJ1-2 and TRBJ2-5. Persistent Graves' cases showed lower TCR diversity than newly diagnosed cases.

Time point in this sample: persistent/refractory GD, antithyroid drugs over 5 years with positive TRAb. From RNA extracted from PBMCs, the TCR library was made. Deletions cut 5 bases from V and 5 bases from J, with 18 bases between. This CDR3 is built from 15 residues. Germline loops: CDR1 SEHNR, CDR2 FQNEAQ (reference sequence). This clonotype came up a few times. Its antigen is not known. Arm-PCR with iRepertoire HTBI primers amplified the CDR3 regions for these TCR beta libraries. Each CDR3 protein is one row after TCRdb ran MiXCR on the multiplex PCR reads. Here the sample spans about half a million distinct CDR3 sequences, approximately 23% being singletons.

This chain connects TRBV7-9 to TRBJ2-5, with D tentatively TRBD2 (5 bases). This TCR was sampled from a female donor with Graves disease. Material: peripheral blood mononuclear cells (PBMCs), obtained when the disease was refractory, from a patient treated with antithyroid drugs. Written as DNA, the CDR3 is TGTGCCAGCAGCCCGTGGAGTTCGGGCGGGGAGACCCAGTACTTC. Amino acid sequence: CASSPWSSGGETQYF.